A single sample gave rise to the 7 T cell receptor beta chains below, sequenced in a study of CD8 T cells in ankylosing spondylitis. TCRdb re-called the 5' RACE reads with MiXCR, one entry per CDR3 protein. The sample consists of 100,000 to 150,000 distinct CDR3 sequences, roughly a tenth of them appearing once. Specimen: blood, either unsorted or a sorted T cell fraction (not recorded which). All receptors derive from a male donor with ankylosing spondylitis or in good health (not recorded which).

The chain has TRBV29-1 and TRBJ1-3, with 8 bases lining up with TRBD1. This CDR3 region has 15 residues. Germline CDR1 is SQVTM and CDR2 is ANQGSEA. V dropped 2 bases and J dropped 3; count of bases not matched to a gene: 6. CDR3 sequence: CSVEKTGEIGNTIYF. Here the CDR3 DNA reads TGCAGCGTTGAAAAGACAGGGGAGATTGGAAACACCATATATTTT.

The chain is built from TRBV7-2 and TRBJ2-4; D gene unclear. CDR1 is SGHTA and CDR2 is FQGNSA in the germline V gene. This CDR3 is 14 amino acids long. With 2 bases removed from V and 3 bases from J, the gap between germline ends came to 8 bases. CDR3 in amino acids: CASSLQWGKNIQYF. The CDR3 nucleotides are TGTGCCAGCAGCTTACAATGGGGCAAAAACATTCAGTACTTC. The whole variable domain, remainder taken from reference TRBV7-2 and TRBJ2-4, is GAGVSQSPSNKVTEKGKDVELRCDPISGHTALYWYRQSLGQGLEFLIYFQGNSAPDKSGLPSDRFSAERTGGSVSTLTIQRTQQEDSAVYLCASSLQWGKNIQYFGAGTRLSVL.

In this sample, this clonotype turned up a few times. The chain carries TRBV6-5 and TRBJ2-2; 7 positions agree with TRBD1. This CDR3 spans 16 amino acids. Germline V gene data show CDR1 as MNHEY and CDR2 as SVGAGI. The V and J ends lost 4 bases and 4 bases, in that order; junction bases with no gene match: 9. The CDR3 spells CASSSRTGASTGELFF. In nucleotides, the CDR3 is TGTGCCAGCAGTTCAAGGACAGGAGCCTCCACCGGGGAGCTGTTTTTT.

This clonotype was detected many times. V and J are TRBV12-3 or TRBV12-4 and TRBJ2-1; 9 positions match TRBD1. The CDR3 extends over 15 amino acids. After removal of 6 bases from V and 7 bases from J, the junction contained 10 bases not matched to a gene. The DNA for the CDR3 is TGTGCCAGCAGACTGACCGGGACAGGGATAAATGAGCAGTTCTTC. It encodes CASRLTGTGINEQFF.

This clonotype came up a few times. This chain connects TRBV7-2 to TRBJ2-7; 8 bases agree with TRBD1. V lost 3 bases, J lost 5 bases, and 6 bases stayed unmatched. This CDR3 is built from 14 residues. Germline lookup yields CDR1 SGHTA and CDR2 FQGNSA. DNA of the CDR3: TGTGCCAGCAGCTTTCAGGGGGCTCGGGACGAGCAGTACTTC. Protein sequence: CASSFQGARDEQYF.

The chain has TRBV5-5 and TRBJ2-3, with TRBD2 as a possible D gene (5 bases). V shed 9 bases and J shed 0 bases, with 14 bases lying between them. There are 14 residues in the CDR3. CDR1 is SGHKS, CDR2 YYEKEE, per germline (reference sequence). The CDR3 reads CATGDPGSTDTQYF. In DNA form, the CDR3 reads TGTGCCACCGGGGATCCTGGGAGCACAGATACGCAGTATTTT.

Turning to this clonotype: Possible read error: a much larger clone is one base away. The rearrangement uses TRBV5-1 and TRBJ2-1; 11 positions agree with TRBD2. The CDR3 is 14 amino acids. The junction had 5 bases not matched to a gene; V was cut back by 5 bases and J by 7 bases. Germline V gives CDR1 SGHRS, CDR2 YFSETQ. The CDR3 nucleotides read TGCGCCAGCAGGGGACTAGCGGCACGGAATGAGCAGTTCTTC. Residues: CASRGLAARNEQFF.